Presented here are 23 T cell receptor beta chains from one specimen sequenced in a study of early T cells in non-severe SARS-CoV-2 infection. MiXCR, applied by TCRdb to the 5' RACE reads, yields one record per CDR3 protein. The sample records some 50,000 distinct CDR3 sequences, about a tenth being singletons. Sequencing was performed on whole blood. The origin of the receptors is an adult who was a healthcare worker with PCR-confirmed SARS-CoV-2 infection or an uninfected control (not recorded which).

This rearrangement joins TRBV4-1 to TRBJ1-2, with TRBD1 identical over 7 bases. The J segment lost 2 bases and the V segment lost 2 bases, leaving 11 bases of the junction unmatched. CDR3 length: 17 amino acids. Germline V gives CDR1 MGHRA, CDR2 YSYEKL. CDR3: CASSQPIQGRGNYGYTF. The CDR3 bases are TGCGCCAGCAGCCAACCCATACAGGGGAGGGGGAACTATGGCTACACCTTC.

The sample holds a few counts of this clonotype. The genes are TRBV3-1 and TRBJ2-5; D is ambiguous. CDR3 length equals 15 residues. V was clipped by 1 base and J by 5 bases, with 14 bases between them. Germline lookup yields CDR1 LGHDT and CDR2 YNNKEL (reference sequence). In nucleotides, the CDR3 is TGTGCCAGCAGCCAAGTAGGTCAAGTCATTGAGACCCAGTACTTC. Translation gives CASSQVGQVIETQYF.

This chain joins TRBV7-2 and TRBJ2-5, with D unresolved. The length of the CDR3 is 15 residues. CDR1 SGHTA and CDR2 FQGNSA come from the germline V gene. Trimming took off 5 bases at V and 1 base at J, with 14 bases between the two ends. The CDR3 DNA sequence: TGTGCCAGCAGCCCCTATGGCACAGTCCAAGAGACCCAGTACTTC. It codes for CASSPYGTVQETQYF.

V usage is TRBV7-8 and J usage is TRBJ2-3; a weak D match, TRBD1 (5 bases). CDR3 size: 14 residues. Trimming shortened V by 4 bases and J by 10 bases, and 18 bases separated the two germline ends. Germline CDR1 reads SGHVS; CDR2 reads FQNEAQ. The CDR3 loop reads CASSSAELSRAQYF. In DNA, the CDR3 is TGTGCCAGCAGCTCGGCCGAACTAAGCAGGGCGCAGTATTTT.

This clonotype was recorded once. The V gene is TRBV4-1, the J gene TRBJ1-1; a weak D match, TRBD1 (6 bases). Germline assignment: CDR1 MGHRA and CDR2 YSYEKL. Trimming stripped 5 bases from V and 0 bases from J, with 13 bases between. This CDR3 comprises 15 residues. CDR3 DNA: TGCGCCAGCAGCGAACCGGGACACATGAACACTGAAGCTTTCTTT. Translation gives CASSEPGHMNTEAFF.

The chain links TRBV10-3 to TRBJ1-2, with D possibly being TRBD1 (5 bases). The CDR3 totals 14 residues. Germline-derived CDR1 and CDR2 are ENHRY and SYGVKD. V was shortened by 3 bases and J by 10 bases, with 18 bases between the two germline ends. The CDR3 sequence: CAISDLSRQTIYTF. The CDR3 coding sequence is TGTGCCATCAGTGATCTTTCCCGACAGACTATCTACACCTTC.

This clonotype has a handful of counts. CDR3 loop: CASSNGFNQPQHF. Written as DNA, the CDR3 is TGTGCCAGTAGTAACGGTTTCAATCAGCCCCAGCATTTT. The chain carries TRBV19 and TRBJ1-5; D is ambiguous. Trimming shortened V by 4 bases and J by 3 bases, and 7 bases separated the two germline ends. Germline V gene data show CDR1 as LNHDA and CDR2 as SQIVND (reference sequence). The length of the CDR3 is 13 residues.

This clonotype came up a few times. The chain is built from TRBV5-1 and TRBJ1-2, with D possibly being TRBD1 (5 bases). V was trimmed by 0 bases and J by 6 bases, leaving 12 bases between them. The CDR3 extends over 14 amino acids. Germline lookup yields CDR1 SGHRS and CDR2 YFSETQ. CDR3 nucleotide sequence: TGCGCCAGCAGCTTGGTGGACACGTCTAATGGCTACACCTTC. This codes for CASSLVDTSNGYTF.

The table lists this clonotype with many counts. The genes are TRBV6-1 and TRBJ1-5, with unresolved D. The length of the CDR3 is 11 residues. Germline V gives CDR1 MNHNS, CDR2 SASEGT. V was shortened by 0 bases and J by 11 bases, with 5 bases between the two germline ends. In nucleotides, the CDR3 is TGTGCCAGCAGTGAAGCTGGGTCCCAGCATTTT. Its protein is CASSEAGSQHF.

J is TRBJ1-3 and V is TRBV30; possible D gene TRBD1, 6 bases. The CDR3 is 14 residues long. CDR1 is GTSNPN, CDR2 SVGIG, per germline (reference sequence). Trimming pared 0 bases from V and 6 bases from J, leaving 12 bases between. CDR3 sequence (DNA): TGTGCCTGGAGTGTACTTTCAGGGGAAAACACCATATATTTT. Protein: CAWSVLSGENTIYF.

This clonotype came up a few times. The V and J genes are TRBV28 and TRBJ1-2; D is uncertain. V shed 3 bases and J shed 6 bases, with 20 bases lying between them. The CDR3 runs 16 residues. Germline CDR1 is MDHEN and CDR2 is SYDVKM. CDR3 DNA sequence: TGTGCCAGCAGTTTTGTGGGCCGGGGAATTGTCAATGGCTACACCTTC. Amino acids: CASSFVGRGIVNGYTF.

V and J are TRBV6-1 and TRBJ1-2; D uncertain. The CDR3 is 13 residues long. V was pared by 3 bases and J by 1 base, with 6 bases between. CDR1 and CDR2 (germline): MNHNS, SASEGT. The CDR3 nucleotides read TGTGCCAGCAGTGAGGGAGATAACTATGGCTACACCTTC. Protein product: CASSEGDNYGYTF.

This clonotype was picked up a small number of times. The chain has TRBV6-1 and TRBJ1-1; D is perhaps TRBD1 (5 bases). The CDR3 contains 14 residues. The V and J ends lost 2 bases and 11 bases respectively, with 18 bases between them. Germline V gene data show CDR1 as MNHNS and CDR2 as SASEGT. CDR3 region: CASSERAGPTEAFF. In nucleotides, the CDR3 is TGTGCCAGCAGTGAAAGGGCGGGGCCGACAGAGGCTTTCTTT.

In its sample, this clonotype was seen a few times. The chain couples TRBV3-1 to TRBJ2-7, with D unclear. V was shortened by 6 bases and J by 2 bases, with 11 bases between the two germline ends. The CDR3 loop spans 13 amino acids. CDR1 and CDR2 from the germline V gene are LGHDT and YNNKEL (reference sequence). The CDR3: CASSHAVAYEQYF. CDR3 nucleotide sequence: TGTGCCAGCAGTCACGCAGTGGCCTACGAGCAGTACTTC.

This clonotype was counted a few times. This chain connects TRBV18 to TRBJ1-1, with 10 bases identical to TRBD1. Germline-derived CDR1 and CDR2 are KGHSH and LQKENI. V gave up 4 bases and J gave up 4 bases; unmatched junction bases: 9. This CDR3 region has 16 residues. The CDR3 DNA sequence: TGTGCCAGCTCACGCGGGACAGGGGCCATGAGCACTGAAGCTTTCTTT. This codes for CASSRGTGAMSTEAFF.

This clonotype was observed a few times. The chain employs TRBV7-9 and TRBJ2-3, with 7 bases fitting TRBD1. The germline CDR1 and CDR2 sequences are SEHNR and FQNEAQ (reference sequence). The CDR3 loop spans 15 amino acids. Trimming cost V 4 bases and J 2 bases; bases outside gene matches: 6. The CDR3 DNA follows: TGTGCCAGCAGCTCACGACAGGGTACCACAGATACGCAGTATTTT. Its protein is CASSSRQGTTDTQYF.

This clonotype has a handful of counts. The chain combines TRBV29-1 with TRBJ1-2; D is perhaps TRBD1 (5 bases). CDR3 size: 11 residues. V lost 6 bases and J 4 bases, leaving 9 bases between the germline ends. Per the germline V gene, CDR1 is SQVTM and CDR2 is ANQGSEA. CDR3 sequence (DNA): TGCAGCGTCCGGGACGTCTATGGCTACACCTTC. Its protein is CSVRDVYGYTF.

The rearrangement joins TRBV24-1 to TRBJ1-2; TRBD1 might be the D (5 bases). The V end was cut by 7 bases, the J end by 5 bases, with 16 bases between. The CDR3 sequence is 14 residues long. CDR1 is KGHDR and CDR2 is SFDVKD in the germline V gene. The DNA of the CDR3 is TGTGCCACCAGGGAGGGGCATTCACTATATGGCTACACCTTC. Protein product: CATREGHSLYGYTF.

This clonotype was counted many times. This chain connects TRBV29-1 to TRBJ2-7, with D possibly matching TRBD1 (7 bases). Trimming took 4 bases from V and 0 from J, leaving 19 bases between them. The CDR3 has 16 amino acids. The germline V gene encodes CDR1 SQVTM and CDR2 ANQGSEA. The CDR3 DNA reads as TGCAGCGTTGGGGGGACTCCGGGACAGACCTCCTACGAGCAGTACTTC. Protein: CSVGGTPGQTSYEQYF.

This sequence joins TRBV27 and TRBJ2-5; no clear D. The germline V gene has CDR1 MNHEY and CDR2 SMNVEV (reference sequence). There are 13 residues in the CDR3. Trimming cost V 2 bases and J 7 bases, with 11 bases left between them. DNA for the CDR3: TGTGCCAGCAGTTTAGGACCCCTAGGGACCCAGTACTTC. Translating gives CASSLGPLGTQYF.

This clonotype was counted ten times or more. This chain connects TRBV29-1 to TRBJ2-1; maybe TRBD1 (6 bases). The germline V gene encodes CDR1 SQVTM and CDR2 ANQGSEA. With 3 bases removed from V and 8 bases from J, the gap between germline ends came to 8 bases. The CDR3 contains 11 residues. This CDR3 reads CSVDPGDEQFF. In DNA form, the CDR3 reads TGCAGCGTTGATCCAGGGGATGAGCAGTTCTTC.

The genes are TRBV3-1 and TRBJ1-2; D is ambiguous. Per germline, CDR1 LGHDT and CDR2 YNNKEL (reference sequence). V was pared by 4 bases and J by 8 bases, with 14 bases between. The CDR3 totals 13 residues. CDR3: CASSPGAAGGYTF. In DNA form, the CDR3 reads TGTGCCAGCAGCCCCGGAGCCGCGGGAGGCTACACCTTC.

The chain joins TRBV13 to TRBJ2-7, with 7 nucleotides matching TRBD1. The germline V gene has CDR1 PRHDT and CDR2 FYEKMQ (reference sequence). V shed 5 bases and J 6 bases; nucleotides not matched to a gene: 4. CDR3 length equals 12 residues. The DNA for the CDR3 is TGTGCCAGCAGCAGACAGGGAACCGAGCAGTACTTC. Translating it yields CASSRQGTEQYF.